This T cell receptor (beta chain) was found in a study of T cells in localized non-small cell lung cancer. Broader study findings: Increased T cell density in blood showed an association with longer overall survival. The greatest T cell clonality was found in uninvolved adjacent lung (higher than in tumor). Owing to sequencing of a solitary tumor region, heterogeneity cannot be discounted. Median around 54 top-100 tumor clones were shared with paired adjacent lung.

The CDR3 has 12 amino acids. Trimming cost V 6 bases and J 6 bases, with 8 bases left between them. CDR1 SGHTA and CDR2 FQGTGA come from the germline V gene. Assay: immunoSEQ multiplex PCR; the TCRdb copy retains only in-frame clones and omits some. This sample yields fewer than 35,000 clones, of which over 80% are seen a single time; 4.5% to 7% belongs to the top ten. For this clone: No antigen is known for it.

The starting material was PBMCs, obtained before any cancer treatment. The clonotype was recovered from a man aged 40-75 years with stage II lung adenocarcinoma. This chain connects TRBV7-3 to TRBJ2-2; either TRBD1 or TRBD2 may fit D (5 bases each). The CDR3 sequence is CASSRDAGELFF. CDR3 in DNA: TGTGCCAGCAGTCGGGACGCCGGGGAGCTGTTTTTT.